Listed below are T cell receptor beta chains from one sample, sequenced in a study of Ad26.COV2.S vaccination and SARS-CoV-2 variants. TCRdb's table, derived via immunoSEQ multiplex PCR, lists solely in-frame clones and lacks some. The data show some 340,000 clones, around four fifths seen once. Material: peripheral blood, obtained in a trial of Ad26.COV2.S vaccine versus placebo. Receptors were obtained from a person between 18 and 59 years old who received the Ad26.COV2.S COVID-19 vaccine or a placebo. Both conserved end residues are part of each CDR3. D genes are given only for firm matches. A clone size is listed for some rows: how often the clone was seen (once, few, many), or a class if it is expanded.

v_gene	j_gene	d_gene	abundance	CDR3nt	CDR3aa
TRBV5-1	TRBJ1-1	TRBD1	NA	TGCGCCAGCAGCCGGGACAGGGTCGGCGCTGAAGCTTTCTTT	CASSRDRVGAEAFF
TRBV11-3	TRBJ2-3	NA	few	TGTGCCAGCACCTTGTCTCCCGGCACAGATACGCAGTATTTT	CASTLSPGTDTQYF
TRBV2	TRBJ2-7	TRBD1	NA	TGTGCCAGCAAGGGGGCCCACGAGCAGTACTTC	CASKGAHEQYF
TRBV9	TRBJ1-3	NA	few	TGTGCCAGCAGCGTAGCCCAGGGAAACACCATATATTTT	CASSVAQGNTIYF
TRBV2	TRBJ2-3	NA	NA	TGTGCCAGCAGTGACCGGGACCGGGGGGATACGCAGTATTTT	CASSDRDRGDTQYF
TRBV7-6	TRBJ2-7	NA	NA	TGTGCCAGCAGCCTGGGCCAAATGGGGGGCTACGAGCAGTACTTC	CASSLGQMGGYEQYF
TRBV27	TRBJ2-3	TRBD2	NA	TGTGCCAGCAGCCGAATATTCATAGCGGGGGGTGGTACAGATACGCAGTATTTT	CASSRIFIAGGGTDTQYF
TRBV5-4	TRBJ1-3	NA	NA	TGTGCCAGCAGCAGGGCTTTAGGAAACACCATATATTTT	CASSRALGNTIYF
TRBV2	TRBJ2-7	TRBD1	NA	TGTGCCAGCAGCGCCGGGACAGGGGTCTACGAGCAGTACTTC	CASSAGTGVYEQYF
TRBV2	TRBJ2-5	TRBD2	NA	TGTGCCAGCAGTCTACGGTCTAGCGGGGGGGGTAGGGAGACCCAGTACTTC	CASSLRSSGGGRETQYF
TRBV27	TRBJ2-3	NA	NA	TGTGCCAGCCGGAAGACTAGCACAGATACGCAGTATTTT	CASRKTSTDTQYF
TRBV5-1	TRBJ2-7	NA	NA	TGCGCCAGCAGCTTGGGAGTCGGGCCCGTCGAGCAGTACTTC	CASSLGVGPVEQYF
TRBV4-2	TRBJ2-5	NA	NA	TGTGCCAGCAGCCAAGGAGTCGGAAGGACACAAGAGACCCAGTACTTC	CASSQGVGRTQETQYF
TRBV5-5	TRBJ2-7	NA	NA	TGTGCCAGCAGCTTGGGAATCGGGCCGGGCGCGTACGAGCAGTACTTC	CASSLGIGPGAYEQYF
TRBV28	TRBJ1-1	NA	NA	TGTGCCAGCAGCAGCCCGGGCAGCTTGAACACTGAAGCTTTCTTT	CASSSPGSLNTEAFF
TRBV6-1	TRBJ2-7	NA	medium-sized	TGTGCCAGCAGTGAACTCCACGAAGGGGCCTACGAGCAGTACTTC	CASSELHEGAYEQYF
TRBV5-6	TRBJ1-6	NA	NA	TGTGCCAGCAGTCGTACTCCGGCCCTAAGCTATAATTCACCCCTCCACTTT	CASSRTPALSYNSPLHF
TRBV18	TRBJ1-4	NA	NA	TGTGCCAGCTCATTTCAACAGGCGGGGAATGAAAAACTGTTTTTT	CASSFQQAGNEKLFF